This TCR beta chain appears in the sequencing data of a study of lymphopenia after photon versus proton radiotherapy. CDR3 length: 18 residues. Per germline, CDR1 MNHEY and CDR2 SMNVEV (reference sequence). V was trimmed by 3 bases and J by 0 bases, leaving 15 bases between them. Libraries were prepared by immunoSEQ multiplex PCR; TCRdb keeps only in-frame clonotypes and omits some of them. This sample has around 26,000 clones; around 82% occur once, and the top ten carry 31%. General study results and limits: Photon-treated patients lost naive T cells and TCR diversity; proton-treated stayed stable. Survival link was tested only in deceased patients; proton benefit remains a possibility. In patients who died, overall survival fell as post-nadir TCR diversity dropped more. Post-nadir diversity loss with photons came from oligoclonal expansion, particularly CD8+ Temra cells.

As for this clone: Its antigen is unidentified.

Sequencing was performed on peripheral blood, taken from a patient treated with photon-based radiotherapy. The chain joins TRBV27 to TRBJ1-6; no firm D call. The clonotype originates from a man between 50 and 59 years old with gastric cancer. CDR3 DNA: TGTGCCAGCAGTTTCGTTAGGGTCGGATACTCCTATAATTCACCCCTCCACTTT. Its protein product is CASSFVRVGYSYNSPLHF.